These T cell receptor beta chains were read from a single sample in a study of cytomegalovirus exposure and HLA in healthy donors. Here immunoSEQ multiplex PCR was the method, and the copy in TCRdb shows in-frame clones only, minus some. In all, the sample yields roughly 40,000 clones. Sequenced input: PBMCs. The source is a male donor in good health and CMV-seronegative. Both conserved end residues are part of each CDR3. D genes are given only for firm matches.

d_call: -
j_call: TRBJ1-4
v_call: TRBV7-9
cdr3_nt: TGTGCCAGCAGCTTCTTGGCGGAGAATGAAAAACTGTTTTTT
cdr3_aa: CASSFLAENEKLFF

d_call: -
j_call: TRBJ1-2
v_call: TRBV4-1
cdr3_nt: TGCGCCAGCAGCCGAGAAAGCGGACGGCCAAATGGCTACACCTTC
cdr3_aa: CASSRESGRPNGYTF

d_call: TRBD2
j_call: TRBJ2-7
v_call: TRBV6-5
cdr3_nt: TGTGCCAGCAGTTTACAGCGGGGGGGGAACGAGCAGTACTTC
cdr3_aa: CASSLQRGGNEQYF

d_call: TRBD1
j_call: TRBJ2-5
v_call: TRBV6-1
cdr3_nt: TGTGCCAGCAGTGAAGCGTTCGGGACAGGGGGAAAAGAGACCCAGTACTTC
cdr3_aa: CASSEAFGTGGKETQYF

d_call: -
j_call: TRBJ1-4
v_call: TRBV6-1
cdr3_nt: TGTGCCAGCAGTGAAGCGAGTGCAACTAATGAAAAACTGTTTTTT
cdr3_aa: CASSEASATNEKLFF

d_call: -
j_call: TRBJ1-1
v_call: TRBV19
cdr3_nt: TGTGCCAGTACCTCATGGGGCAGTTTGAACACTGAAGCTTTCTTT
cdr3_aa: CASTSWGSLNTEAFF

d_call: -
j_call: TRBJ1-6
v_call: TRBV19
cdr3_nt: TGTGCCAGTAGTCAGGTAGCCGGGAAGCCTAATTCACCCCTCCACTTT
cdr3_aa: CASSQVAGKPNSPLHF

d_call: TRBD1
j_call: TRBJ1-2
v_call: TRBV4-1
cdr3_nt: TGCGCCAGCAGCCACCCGGGGGACAGGGGGAACTATGGCTACACCTTC
cdr3_aa: CASSHPGDRGNYGYTF

d_call: TRBD1
j_call: TRBJ1-6
v_call: TRBV9
cdr3_nt: TGTGCCAGCAGCGCCACCGACAGGGTCTATAATTCACCCCTCCACTTT
cdr3_aa: CASSATDRVYNSPLHF

d_call: -
j_call: TRBJ2-2
v_call: TRBV29-1
cdr3_nt: TGCAGCGTTGTAGCGAACACCGGGGAGCTGTTTTTT
cdr3_aa: CSVVANTGELFF

d_call: TRBD1
j_call: TRBJ1-4
v_call: TRBV30
cdr3_nt: TGTGCCTGGACAACAGGGGGTGCAACTAATGAAAAACTGTTTTTT
cdr3_aa: CAWTTGGATNEKLFF

d_call: TRBD1
j_call: TRBJ2-2
v_call: TRBV6-6
cdr3_nt: TGTGCCAGCATTACACGGGACAGGGGGGACACCGGGGAGCTGTTTTTT
cdr3_aa: CASITRDRGDTGELFF

d_call: TRBD1
j_call: TRBJ2-2
v_call: TRBV19
cdr3_nt: TGTGCCAGTAGCAGACGGACAGGGGGAACCACCGGGGAGCTGTTTTTT
cdr3_aa: CASSRRTGGTTGELFF

d_call: TRBD2
j_call: TRBJ2-1
v_call: TRBV11-3
cdr3_nt: TGTGCCAGCAGCCAAAGCGGGGCTAACTACAATGAGCAGTTCTTC
cdr3_aa: CASSQSGANYNEQFF